This T cell receptor beta chain appears in the sequencing data of a study of monozygotic twins with inflammatory bowel disease. cDNA was produced in eight separate reactions per sample. Two nested PCRs, of around 16 and 10 cycles, processed TCRalpha and TCRbeta cDNA. One entry per CDR3 protein, without DNA, is what TCRdb gives after re-calling the 5' RACE reads. The sample features over 110,000 distinct CDR3 sequences, with 2% to 3% in its top ten. Germline V CDR1 and CDR2: SEHNR, FQNEAQ (reference sequence). The CDR3 totals 17 residues. The chain combines TRBV7-9 with TRBJ2-6; TCRdb's D call of TRBD1 is untestable without DNA. The TCR was taken from a human donor with ulcerative colitis or Crohn's disease, or a healthy co-twin of an affected twin (not recorded which). The sample comprised blood. The CDR3 here is CASRSPDVSSGANVLTF.